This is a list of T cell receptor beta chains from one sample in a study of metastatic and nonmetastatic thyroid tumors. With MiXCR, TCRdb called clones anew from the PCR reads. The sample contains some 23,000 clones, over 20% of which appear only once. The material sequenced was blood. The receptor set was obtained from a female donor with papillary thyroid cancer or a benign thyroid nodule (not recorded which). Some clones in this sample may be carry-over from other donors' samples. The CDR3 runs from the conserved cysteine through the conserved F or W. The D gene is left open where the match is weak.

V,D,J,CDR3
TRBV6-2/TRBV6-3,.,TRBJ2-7,CASSSVAESYEQYF
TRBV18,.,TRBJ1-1,CASSPQTGNTEAFF
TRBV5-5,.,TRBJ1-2,CASNLMGRDNYGYTF
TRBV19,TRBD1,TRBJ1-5,CASSDRGLGQPQHF
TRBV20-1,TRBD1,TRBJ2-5,CSAHKDGQGETQYF
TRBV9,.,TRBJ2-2,CASSVEYGSPGELFF
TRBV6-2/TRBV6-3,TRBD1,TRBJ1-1,CASSWDRGTMNTEAFF
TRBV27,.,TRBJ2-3,CASSVAGALDTQYF
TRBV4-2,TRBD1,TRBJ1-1,CASSPWGQGNTEAFF
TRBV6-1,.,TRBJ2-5,CASSFLGALQETQYF
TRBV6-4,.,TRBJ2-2,CASSDRNTGELFF
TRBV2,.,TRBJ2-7,CASSTFGQSSYEQYF
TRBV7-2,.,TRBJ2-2,CASSPTGRGTPTGELFF
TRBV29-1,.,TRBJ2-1,CSVPRADNEQFF
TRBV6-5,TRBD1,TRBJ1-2,CASSNPGQGGNYGYTF